This TCR beta chain was recorded in a study of cytomegalovirus exposure and HLA in healthy donors. Study-wide findings and caveats: Certain indistinguishable V segments, among them TRBV6-2 and TRBV6-3, were excluded. Cytomegalovirus association was listed for 164 TCR beta chains. Using a false discovery rate of 0.05, a later analysis showed that 15,000 to 20,000 TCR beta sequences were associated with HLA alleles.

V was pared by 10 bases and J by 6 bases, with 4 bases of the junction left unmatched. The CDR3 length is 13 residues. Germline V CDR1 and CDR2: MNHNS, SASEGT. Researchers ran the PCR with 60 Vbeta and 13 Jbeta primers. TCRdb's copy holds only in-frame clones and misses some; the assay was immunoSEQ multiplex PCR. The table includes about 300,000 clones, roughly 88% detected once. In regard to this clone: Antigen specificity is unknown.

The receptor's source is a man between 40 and 49 years old in good health and CMV-seropositive. The V gene is TRBV6-1, the J gene TRBJ2-1; 12 nucleotides agree with TRBD2. The sequencing input was PBMCs. The CDR3 protein is CATRTSGTNEQFF. The CDR3 bases are TGTGCCACCAGGACTAGCGGGACCAATGAGCAGTTCTTC.